The clone carrying this TCR beta chain has a handful of counts. Its antigen is undetermined. The sample is drawn from a study of beta chain features in type 1 diabetes. About the research overall: Analysis included 100 million to 140 million sorted cells drawn from all samples.

Study outcomes and limitations: Shortening that was moderate but significant affected the TCRB CDR3s of Type 1 diabetes patients in all four CD4+ subsets. Overrepresentation of cells with high TCR expression could result from cDNA sequencing.

CD4+ naive, central memory, regulatory and stem cell-like memory cells were sorted via CD45RO/CCR7/CD25/CD127/CD95/CD27. Sequenced material consisted of expressed TCRB transcripts (all of the isolated RNA was reverse transcribed). Naive, central memory and regulatory T cell samples produced a mean of approximately 4 million reads. The repertoire was sequenced with immunoSEQ multiplex PCR; TCRdb's copy has only in-frame clones and lacks some. The table lists 130,000 to 150,000 clones, about 12% of them singletons, with 1.3% in the top ten. Sequencing was performed on central memory CD4+ T cells from blood. This clonotype originated in a man in his late teens or twenties with type 1 diabetes.

The CDR3 region has the DNA TGTGCCAGTCAACAGGGCACCGACTATGGCTACACCTTC. This gives the protein CASQQGTDYGYTF. The genes are TRBV18 and TRBJ1-2; a possible D gene is TRBD1 (6 bases). Trimming took 9 bases from V and 3 from J, leaving 14 bases between them. CDR3 length: 13 amino acids. The germline V gene has CDR1 KGHSH and CDR2 LQKENI.